The clone carrying this T cell receptor (beta chain) has only a few counts. Its target is not known. These data originate in a study of CD8 T cells in ankylosing spondylitis. TCRdb independently ran MiXCR on the 5' RACE reads; one entry per CDR3 protein. In the table there are 300,000 to 400,000 distinct CDR3 sequences, around 20% of which are singletons. Study-level points and caveats: The authors reported significant enrichment of disease-linked clones in matched ankylosing spondylitis synovial fluid. Disease-linked clones were found to be CD8+ and relatively rare in peripheral blood.

What was sequenced was blood, either unsorted or a sorted T cell fraction (not recorded which). The sequence derives from a male donor with ankylosing spondylitis or in good health (not recorded which).

CDR3 in DNA: TGTGCCAGCCGCACCGGCAAAGCTAATGAAAAACTGTTTTTT. It is translated as CASRTGKANEKLFF. The chain recombines TRBV6-1 with TRBJ1-4, with D uncertain. This CDR3 contains 14 residues. The germline V and J ends were trimmed by 8 bases and 3 bases, with 13 bases remaining between them. Germline loops: CDR1 MNHNS, CDR2 SASEGT.